The 21 T cell receptor beta chains presented below share a single source sample, sequenced in a study of shared clonotypes between healthy human individuals. The assay was immunoSEQ multiplex PCR, and TCRdb's table has in-frame clones only and misses some. Seen here are around 690,000 clones, around 90% observed once, and the top ten hold 30% to 35%. The sequencing input was memory CD8+ T cells from PBMCs. The subset here: CD45RO+ cells pooled with CCR7-negative TemRA cells. Receptors originate from a man younger than 35 in good health. Some clones in this sample may be carry-over from other donors' samples.

The chain employs TRBV2 and TRBJ1-4; possibly TRBD1 for D (6 bases). Germline loops: CDR1 SNHLY, CDR2 FYNNEI. Between the trimmed V and J ends, which lost 6 bases and 6 bases, there was a span of 20 bases. This CDR3 has 16 residues. CDR3 nucleotide sequence: TGTGCCAGCAGGATACAGGGAAGGAGAACCCATGAAAAACTGTTTTTT. It specifies CASRIQGRRTHEKLFF.

The chain links TRBV4-3 to TRBJ2-1; 7 positions agree with TRBD2. CDR3 length: 15 amino acids. The ends lost 1 base at V and 4 bases at J; junction bases unmatched: 4. Germline V gives CDR1 LGHNA, CDR2 YSLEER. The CDR3 loop is CASSQVLAVYNEQFF. DNA for the CDR3: TGCGCCAGCAGCCAAGTTCTAGCGGTATACAATGAGCAGTTCTTC.

The CDR3 coding sequence is TGTGCCAGCAGCGCCCGGGATTGGTACGAGCAGTACTTC. It translates to CASSARDWYEQYF. The chain has TRBV9 and TRBJ2-7; D might be TRBD2 (5 bases). Germline values: CDR1 SGDLS, CDR2 YYNGEE. V lost 3 bases and J lost 4, with 11 bases in between. The CDR3 is made up of 13 amino acids. Looking up the rest from reference TRBV9 and TRBJ2-7 gives the full variable domain: DSGVTQTPKHLITATGQRVTLRCSPRSGDLSVYWYQQSLDQGLQFLIQYYNGEERAKGNILERFSAQQFPDLHSELNLSSLELGDSALYFCASSARDWYEQYFGPGTRLTVT.

The rearrangement links TRBV6-5 to TRBJ2-1, with D possibly TRBD1 on 6 matching bases. The CDR3 runs to 15 residues. Germline V gene data show CDR1 as MNHEY and CDR2 as SVGAGI. V lost 6 bases and J lost 1, with 13 bases in between. The CDR3 coding sequence is TGTGCCAGCAGCTCGGGACACCTATCCTACAATGAGCAGTTCTTC. Protein: CASSSGHLSYNEQFF.

The rearrangement joins TRBV9 to TRBJ1-2, with a possible D match to TRBD1 (5 bases). This CDR3 has 16 residues. The germline CDR1 and CDR2 sequences are SGDLS and YYNGEE. V gave up 4 bases and J gave up 5 bases, with 21 bases separating them. The CDR3 sequence: CASSPPVAETAYGYTF. The CDR3 coding sequence is TGTGCCAGCAGCCCCCCGGTTGCGGAGACAGCATATGGCTACACCTTC.

The genes are TRBV4-3 and TRBJ2-7, with D perhaps matching TRBD1 or TRBD2 (5 bases each). Germline loops: CDR1 LGHNA, CDR2 YSLEER. There are 15 residues in the CDR3. The V gene lost 0 bases and the J gene lost 2 bases, with 11 bases spanning the gap. The CDR3, as DNA: TGCGCCAGCAGCCAAGAAACGGGGCAAACCTACGAGCAGTACTTC. Translation: CASSQETGQTYEQYF.

This clone was seen a single time. The chain carries TRBV15 and TRBJ2-1, with D unclear. Germline loops: CDR1 LNHNV, CDR2 YYDKDF (reference sequence). The CDR3 runs 14 residues. The V end was cut by 0 bases, the J end by 8 bases, with 11 bases between. CDR3 nucleotide sequence: TGTGCCACCAGCAGAGATCAACATCGCGATGAGCAGTTCTTC. This codes for CATSRDQHRDEQFF.

V is TRBV5-5 and J is TRBJ2-2; tentatively, D is TRBD1 or TRBD2 (5 bases each). The CDR3 spans 13 residues. The V gene's germline CDR1 is SGHKS and CDR2 YYEKEE (reference sequence). The V end lost 3 bases, the J end lost 7 bases, and 10 bases lay between the germline ends. CDR3 sequence reads: CASSWDQGGELFF. CDR3 DNA sequence: TGTGCCAGCAGCTGGGACCAGGGCGGGGAGCTGTTTTTT.

The genes are TRBV15 and TRBJ2-7, with 14 positions matching TRBD2. Germline loops: CDR1 LNHNV, CDR2 YYDKDF (reference sequence). There are 17 residues in the CDR3. Trimming removed 8 bases from V and 4 bases from J; junction bases left unmatched: 13. The CDR3 nucleotides are TGTGCCACCTCCCGGGGACTAGCGGGAGCCGTGGGGTACGAGCAGTACTTC. The encoded protein is CATSRGLAGAVGYEQYF.

The gene calls are TRBV5-8 and TRBJ1-5; D is uncertain. V was cut by 0 bases and J by 4 bases, with 8 bases left in between. Germline V gene sequence: CDR1 SGHTS, CDR2 YDEGEE. The CDR3 has 14 residues. CDR3 nucleotide sequence: TGTGCCAGCAGCTTGGACTGGCGGAATCAGCCCCAGCATTTT. Protein product: CASSLDWRNQPQHF.

The J gene is TRBJ2-7, the V gene TRBV27, with D possibly being TRBD1 (6 bases). CDR1 is MNHEY, CDR2 SMNVEV, per germline (reference sequence). The CDR3 spans 16 residues. Trimming took 2 bases from V and 1 from J, leaving 15 bases between them. CDR3 sequence: CASSLARGSGSYEQYF. The CDR3, as DNA: TGTGCCAGCAGTTTAGCTAGGGGGTCGGGTTCCTACGAGCAGTACTTC.

The chain joins TRBV5-1 to TRBJ2-3; D not certain. This CDR3 contains 15 residues. The germline gives CDR1 SGHRS, CDR2 YFSETQ. V was clipped by 3 bases and J by 3 bases, with 14 bases between them. The DNA of the CDR3 is TGCGCCAGCAGCTACAAGTCGGCCGGTACAGATACGCAGTATTTT. This gives the protein CASSYKSAGTDTQYF. Complete variable domain (other parts from reference TRBV5-1 and TRBJ2-3): KAGVTQTPRYLIKTRGQQVTLSCSPISGHRSVSWYQQTPGQGLQFLFEYFSETQRNKGNFPGRFSGRQFSNSRSEMNVSTLELGDSALYLCASSYKSAGTDTQYFGPGTRLTVL.

The V gene is TRBV5-1, the J gene TRBJ2-1; 14 bases fit TRBD2. V lost 2 bases to trimming and J lost 0 bases; unmatched junction nucleotides: 1. Germline-derived CDR1 and CDR2 are SGHRS and YFSETQ. CDR3 length: 17 amino acids. CDR3 in amino acids: CASSFGLAGGSYNEQFF. The DNA of the CDR3 is TGCGCCAGCAGCTTCGGACTAGCGGGGGGCTCCTACAATGAGCAGTTCTTC.

V gene TRBV18 combines with J gene TRBJ1-1; 7 bases line up with TRBD1. The V and J ends lost 3 bases and 0 bases, in that order; junction bases with no gene match: 13. This CDR3 region has 18 residues. CDR1 and CDR2 (germline): KGHSH, LQKENI. Written as DNA, the CDR3 is TGTGCCAGCTCACCGAACCGACAGGGCCCCATCCTGAACACTGAAGCTTTCTTT. Translated: CASSPNRQGPILNTEAFF.

This rearrangement joins TRBV7-2 to TRBJ2-2, with D possibly TRBD2 on 6 matching bases. This CDR3 region has 14 residues. Germline V gene sequence: CDR1 SGHTA, CDR2 FQGNSA. The V and J ends lost 5 bases and 2 bases respectively, with 9 bases between them. The CDR3 region has the DNA TGTGCCAGCAGCCGACTAGGTAACACCGGGGAGCTGTTTTTT. Its translation: CASSRLGNTGELFF.

V usage is TRBV6-5 and J usage is TRBJ2-7, with 7 nucleotides matching TRBD1. Germline V gene data show CDR1 as MNHEY and CDR2 as SVGAGI. Trimming took 2 bases from V and 6 from J; bases not matched to a gene: 13. This CDR3 is 16 amino acids long. The CDR3 nucleotides read TGTGCCAGCAGTTACCCACGACAGGGATTTGGCCTCGAGCAGTACTTC. It encodes CASSYPRQGFGLEQYF.

CDR3 loop: CASRQGTGNQPQHF. The CDR3 region has the DNA TGTGCCAGCCGACAGGGGACGGGCAATCAGCCCCAGCATTTT. This rearrangement joins TRBV6-1 to TRBJ1-5; 8 bases agree with TRBD1. The V gene end was trimmed by 8 bases and the J gene end by 2 bases; junction bases not matched to a gene: 5. CDR1 and CDR2 from the germline V gene are MNHNS and SASEGT. The length of the CDR3 is 14 residues.

In this sample, this clone turned up once. The chain has TRBV27 and TRBJ2-3; weak D call: TRBD1 (7 bases). The CDR3 totals 14 residues. V was trimmed by 5 bases and J by 5 bases, leaving 14 bases between them. Germline CDR1 reads MNHEY; CDR2 reads SMNVEV (reference sequence). CDR3 nucleotide sequence: TGTGCCAGCAGTCCCCGTCAGGGGGGAGATACGCAGTATTTT. Residues: CASSPRQGGDTQYF.

This clone is a singleton in its sample. The chain's CDR3 is CASSFGTDTQYF. The CDR3 DNA reads as TGTGCCAGCAGCTTTGGCACAGATACGCAGTATTTT. The J gene is TRBJ2-3, the V gene TRBV5-8, with no clear D. The germline V and J ends were trimmed by 2 bases and 1 base, with 2 bases remaining between them. This CDR3 has 12 amino acids. The germline V gene encodes CDR1 SGHTS and CDR2 YDEGEE.

This rearrangement joins TRBV27 to TRBJ2-7, with 8 nucleotides matching TRBD1. Germline V lookup: CDR1 MNHEY, CDR2 SMNVEV (reference sequence). V shed 6 bases and J 2 bases; nucleotides not matched to a gene: 6. The CDR3 sequence is 14 residues long. The CDR3 protein is CASSSGQGPYEQYF. The DNA of the CDR3 is TGTGCCAGCAGCTCCGGACAGGGACCCTACGAGCAGTACTTC.

This sequence joins TRBV6-1 and TRBJ2-7; D may match TRBD1 or TRBD2 (5 bases each). The CDR3 contains 19 residues. V gave up 1 base and J gave up 2 bases, with 24 bases separating them. CDR1 and CDR2 from the germline V gene are MNHNS and SASEGT. The CDR3 coding sequence is TGTGCCAGCAGTGAAGAATTGATAGGTATAGGGACGGGTCCCTACGAGCAGTACTTC. It codes for CASSEELIGIGTGPYEQYF.